The rows below give T cell receptor beta chains drawn from one sample of a study of radiotherapy plus CTLA-4 blockade in lung cancer. The table came from immunoSEQ multiplex PCR; TCRdb's copy has only in-frame clones and leaves some out. The sample shows approximately 47,000 clones, 75% to 85% of them seen only once. Sample: peripheral blood, taken from a patient treated with radiotherapy plus ipilimumab. The source of these receptors is a human donor with non-small cell lung cancer who had stable disease on radiotherapy plus ipilimumab. Both conserved end residues are part of each CDR3. A D gene is named only where the DNA matches it firmly.

D gene: TRBD1; CDR3 length: 15; V gene: TRBV19; J gene: TRBJ2-7; CDR3 protein: CASSIAGQGSYEQYF
D gene: .; CDR3 length: 17; V gene: TRBV5-6; J gene: TRBJ2-1; CDR3 protein: CASSGGLGWGDYNEQFF
D gene: TRBD1; CDR3 length: 14; V gene: TRBV28; J gene: TRBJ2-5; CDR3 protein: CASSITGGQETQYF
D gene: TRBD2; CDR3 length: 15; V gene: TRBV7-2; J gene: TRBJ2-1; CDR3 protein: CASSAGLAVVDRQFF
D gene: TRBD2; CDR3 length: 18; V gene: TRBV7-3; J gene: TRBJ2-3; CDR3 protein: CASSYSGTSGRSTDTQYF
D gene: TRBD2; CDR3 length: 16; V gene: TRBV18; J gene: TRBJ2-3; CDR3 protein: CASSPGLAGGSDTQYF
D gene: TRBD2; CDR3 length: 13; V gene: TRBV6-6; J gene: TRBJ2-7; CDR3 protein: CASAAGPSYEQYF
D gene: .; CDR3 length: 15; V gene: TRBV4-2; J gene: TRBJ2-5; CDR3 protein: CASSQGPGDQETQYF
D gene: .; CDR3 length: 14; V gene: TRBV11-2; J gene: TRBJ2-1; CDR3 protein: CASSFTGDYNEQFF
D gene: .; CDR3 length: 15; V gene: TRBV11-3; J gene: TRBJ2-2; CDR3 protein: CASSSRPGEHGELFF
D gene: .; CDR3 length: 15; V gene: TRBV7-9; J gene: TRBJ2-3; CDR3 protein: CASSLGAAVTDTQYF
D gene: .; CDR3 length: 15; V gene: TRBV10-3; J gene: TRBJ2-7; CDR3 protein: CAISEEGRGGYEQYF
D gene: .; CDR3 length: 13; V gene: TRBV29-1; J gene: TRBJ2-7; CDR3 protein: CSARGGLSYEQYF
D gene: .; CDR3 length: 15; V gene: TRBV19; J gene: TRBJ1-4; CDR3 protein: CASSIQHRRFEKLFF
D gene: TRBD2; CDR3 length: 19; V gene: TRBV5-4; J gene: TRBJ2-4; CDR3 protein: CASSLGGTSGTLAKNIQYF
D gene: .; CDR3 length: 18; V gene: TRBV2; J gene: TRBJ2-7; CDR3 protein: CASSEAPRGGASSYEQYF
D gene: .; CDR3 length: 13; V gene: TRBV27; J gene: TRBJ2-1; CDR3 protein: CASSLISRNEQFF
D gene: .; CDR3 length: 14; V gene: TRBV19; J gene: TRBJ2-5; CDR3 protein: CASSIREGAETQYF
D gene: TRBD1; CDR3 length: 14; V gene: TRBV18; J gene: .; CDR3 protein: CASSTNRGSYEQYF
D gene: TRBD1; CDR3 length: 18; V gene: TRBV2; J gene: TRBJ2-6; CDR3 protein: CASSPTGTVNSGANVLTF
D gene: .; CDR3 length: 15; V gene: TRBV19; J gene: TRBJ2-2; CDR3 protein: CASSINRYDTGELFF
D gene: TRBD1; CDR3 length: 14; V gene: TRBV6-1; J gene: TRBJ2-3; CDR3 protein: CASSERGREDTQYF
D gene: TRBD2; CDR3 length: 16; V gene: TRBV27; J gene: TRBJ2-7; CDR3 protein: CASSPTKLAGVNEQYF
D gene: .; CDR3 length: 16; V gene: TRBV7-2; J gene: TRBJ2-2; CDR3 protein: CASSLLGGANTGELFF
D gene: .; CDR3 length: 14; V gene: TRBV5-8; J gene: TRBJ2-3; CDR3 protein: CASSRGFNTDTQYF
D gene: TRBD1; CDR3 length: 16; V gene: TRBV5-4; J gene: TRBJ1-3; CDR3 protein: CASSLSSGGTGNTIYF
D gene: TRBD1; CDR3 length: 16; V gene: TRBV5-1; J gene: TRBJ2-7; CDR3 protein: CASSPLPTGGPYEQYF
D gene: TRBD2; CDR3 length: 16; V gene: TRBV6-6; J gene: TRBJ2-7; CDR3 protein: CASRAMGEGRGYEQYF
D gene: .; CDR3 length: 14; V gene: TRBV4-1; J gene: TRBJ1-5; CDR3 protein: CASSQDLGGQPQHF
D gene: TRBD1; CDR3 length: 15; V gene: TRBV11-2; J gene: .; CDR3 protein: CASSLVRAGGHEQYF